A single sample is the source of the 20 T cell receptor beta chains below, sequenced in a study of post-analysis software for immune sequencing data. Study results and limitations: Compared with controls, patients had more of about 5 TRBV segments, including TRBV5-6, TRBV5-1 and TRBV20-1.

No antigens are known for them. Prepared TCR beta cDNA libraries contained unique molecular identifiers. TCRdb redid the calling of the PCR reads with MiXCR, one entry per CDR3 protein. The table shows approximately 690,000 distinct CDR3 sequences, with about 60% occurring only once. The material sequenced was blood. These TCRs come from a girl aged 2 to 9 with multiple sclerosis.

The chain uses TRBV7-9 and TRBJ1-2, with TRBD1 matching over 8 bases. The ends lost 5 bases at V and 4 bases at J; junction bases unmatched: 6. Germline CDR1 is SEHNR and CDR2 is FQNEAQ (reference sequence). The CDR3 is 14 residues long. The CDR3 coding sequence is TGTGCCAGCAGCCCGGGACAGGCGATCTATGGCTACACCTTC. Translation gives CASSPGQAIYGYTF. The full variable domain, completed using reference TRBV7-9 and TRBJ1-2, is DTGVSQNPRHKITKRGQNVTFRCDPISEHNRLYWYRQTLGQGPEFLTYFQNEAQLEKSRLLSDRFSAERPKGSFSTLEIQRTEQGDSAMYLCASSPGQAIYGYTFGSGTRLTVV.

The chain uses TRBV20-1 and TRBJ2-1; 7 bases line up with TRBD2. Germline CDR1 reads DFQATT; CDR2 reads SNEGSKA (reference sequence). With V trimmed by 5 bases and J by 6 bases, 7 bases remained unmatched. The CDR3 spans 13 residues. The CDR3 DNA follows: TGCAGTGCTGCGATGGGGGGGGGCAATGAGCAGTTCTTC. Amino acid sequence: CSAAMGGGNEQFF.

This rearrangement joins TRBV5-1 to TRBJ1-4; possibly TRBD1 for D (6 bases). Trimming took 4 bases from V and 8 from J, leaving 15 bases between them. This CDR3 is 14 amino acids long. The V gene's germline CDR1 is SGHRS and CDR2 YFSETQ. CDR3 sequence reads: CASSRGQTLEKLFF. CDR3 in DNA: TGCGCCAGCAGCCGCGGACAGACTTTGGAAAAACTGTTTTTT.

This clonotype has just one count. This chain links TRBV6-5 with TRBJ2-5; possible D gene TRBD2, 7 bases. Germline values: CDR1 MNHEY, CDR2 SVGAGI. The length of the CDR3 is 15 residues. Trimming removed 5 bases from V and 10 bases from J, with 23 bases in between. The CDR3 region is CASSKGLHGLGGQYF. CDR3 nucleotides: TGTGCCAGCAGTAAGGGACTACACGGCTTAGGGGGCCAGTACTTC.

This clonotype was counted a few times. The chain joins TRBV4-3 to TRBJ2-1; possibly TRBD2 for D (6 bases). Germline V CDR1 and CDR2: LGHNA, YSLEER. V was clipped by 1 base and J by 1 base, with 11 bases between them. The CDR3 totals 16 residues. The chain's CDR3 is CASSQAPGGSYNEQFF. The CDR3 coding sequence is TGCGCCAGCAGCCAAGCTCCCGGGGGTTCCTACAATGAGCAGTTCTTC.

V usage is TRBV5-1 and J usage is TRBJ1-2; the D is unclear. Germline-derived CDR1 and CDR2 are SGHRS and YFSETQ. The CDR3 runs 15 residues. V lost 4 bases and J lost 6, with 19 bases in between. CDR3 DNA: TGCGCCAGCAGCCCAAACCCAGGTGTCACCGATGGCTACACCTTC. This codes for CASSPNPGVTDGYTF.

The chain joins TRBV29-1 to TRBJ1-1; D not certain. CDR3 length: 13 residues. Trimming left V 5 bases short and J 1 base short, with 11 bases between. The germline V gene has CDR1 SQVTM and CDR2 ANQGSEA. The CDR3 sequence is CSVLTVPNTEAFF. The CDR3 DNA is TGCAGCGTTTTAACCGTACCGAACACTGAAGCTTTCTTT.

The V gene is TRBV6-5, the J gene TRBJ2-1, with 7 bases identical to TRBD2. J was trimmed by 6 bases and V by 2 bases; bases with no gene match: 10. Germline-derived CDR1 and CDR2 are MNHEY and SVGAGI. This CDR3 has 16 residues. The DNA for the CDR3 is TGTGCCAGCAGTTACGGCGGGAGATCAGGGCTCAATGAGCAGTTCTTC. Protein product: CASSYGGRSGLNEQFF.

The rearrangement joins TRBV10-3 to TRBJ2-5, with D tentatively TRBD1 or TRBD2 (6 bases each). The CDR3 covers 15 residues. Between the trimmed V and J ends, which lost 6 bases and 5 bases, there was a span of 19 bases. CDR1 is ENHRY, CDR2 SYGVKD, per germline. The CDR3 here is CAIRGGQPREETQYF. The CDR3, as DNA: TGTGCCATCAGGGGAGGACAGCCCAGAGAGGAGACCCAGTACTTC.

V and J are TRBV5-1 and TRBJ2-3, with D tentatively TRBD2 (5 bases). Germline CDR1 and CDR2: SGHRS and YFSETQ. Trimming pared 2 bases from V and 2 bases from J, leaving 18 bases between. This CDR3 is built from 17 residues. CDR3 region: CASSFGLAEIFTDTQYF. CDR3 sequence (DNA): TGCGCCAGCAGCTTTGGGCTAGCTGAGATATTCACAGATACGCAGTATTTT.

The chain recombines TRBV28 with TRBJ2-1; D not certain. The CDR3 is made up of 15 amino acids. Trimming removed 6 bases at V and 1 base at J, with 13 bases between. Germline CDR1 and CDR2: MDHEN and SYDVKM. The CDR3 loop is CASSPRASSYNEQFF. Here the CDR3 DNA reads TGTGCCAGCAGCCCTAGGGCCAGTTCCTACAATGAGCAGTTCTTC. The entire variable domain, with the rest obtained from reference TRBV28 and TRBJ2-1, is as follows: DVKVTQSSRYLVKRTGEKVFLECVQDMDHENMFWYRQDPGLGLRLIYFSYDVKMKEKGDIPEGYSVSREKKERFSLILESASTNQTSMYLCASSPRASSYNEQFFGPGTRLTVL.

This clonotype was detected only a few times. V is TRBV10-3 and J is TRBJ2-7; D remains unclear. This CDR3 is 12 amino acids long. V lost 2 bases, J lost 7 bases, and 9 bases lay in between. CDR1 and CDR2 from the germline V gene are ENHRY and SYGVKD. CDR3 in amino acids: CAISELGSEQYF. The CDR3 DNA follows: TGTGCCATCAGTGAGCTTGGTTCGGAGCAGTACTTC.

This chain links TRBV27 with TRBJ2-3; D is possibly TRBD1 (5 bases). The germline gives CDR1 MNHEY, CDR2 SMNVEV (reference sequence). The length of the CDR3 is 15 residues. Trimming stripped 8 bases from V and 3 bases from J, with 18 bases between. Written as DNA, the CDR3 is TGTGCCAGCCTCCGCAGGCAGGGATTAACAGATACGCAGTATTTT. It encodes CASLRRQGLTDTQYF.

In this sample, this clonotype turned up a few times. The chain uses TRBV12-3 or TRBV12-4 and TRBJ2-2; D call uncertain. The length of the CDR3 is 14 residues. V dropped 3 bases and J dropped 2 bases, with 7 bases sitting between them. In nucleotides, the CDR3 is TGTGCCAGCAGTTTTGTACTTAACACCGGGGAGCTGTTTTTT. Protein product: CASSFVLNTGELFF.

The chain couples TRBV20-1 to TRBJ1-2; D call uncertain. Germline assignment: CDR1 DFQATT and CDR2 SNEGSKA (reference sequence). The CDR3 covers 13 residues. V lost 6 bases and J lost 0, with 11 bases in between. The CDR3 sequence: CSAEPTSNYGYTF. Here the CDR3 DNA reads TGCAGTGCCGAGCCCACATCTAACTATGGCTACACCTTC.

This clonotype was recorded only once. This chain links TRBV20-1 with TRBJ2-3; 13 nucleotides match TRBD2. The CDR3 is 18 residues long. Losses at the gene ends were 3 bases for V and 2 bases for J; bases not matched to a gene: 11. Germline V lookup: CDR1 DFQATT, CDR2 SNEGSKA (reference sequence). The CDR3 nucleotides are TGCAGTGCTAGGTCGAGACCGGGACTAGCGGGACCCACAGATACGCAGTATTTT. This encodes CSARSRPGLAGPTDTQYF.

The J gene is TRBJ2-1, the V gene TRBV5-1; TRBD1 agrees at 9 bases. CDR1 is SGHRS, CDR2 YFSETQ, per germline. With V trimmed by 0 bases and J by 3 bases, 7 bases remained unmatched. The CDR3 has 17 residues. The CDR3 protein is CASSLGTGEIDYNEQFF. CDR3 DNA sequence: TGCGCCAGCAGCTTGGGGACAGGGGAGATAGACTACAATGAGCAGTTCTTC.

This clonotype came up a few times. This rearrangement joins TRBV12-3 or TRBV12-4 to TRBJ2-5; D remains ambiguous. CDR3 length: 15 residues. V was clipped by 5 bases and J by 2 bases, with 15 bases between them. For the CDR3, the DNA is TGTGCCAGCAGTGCCCTGGCAGCCCCTCAAGAGACCCAGTACTTC. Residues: CASSALAAPQETQYF.

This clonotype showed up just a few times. CDR3 DNA sequence: TGCAGCGTTCTGGGAGGGGTAGGTCTTCAGCGGGTGGATACGCAGTATTTT. It encodes CSVLGGVGLQRVDTQYF. V usage is TRBV29-1 and J usage is TRBJ2-3, with 7 bases identical to TRBD2. V trimming: 5 bases; J trimming: 6 bases; junction bases outside the gene matches: 20. This CDR3 contains 17 residues. Germline lookup yields CDR1 SQVTM and CDR2 ANQGSEA.

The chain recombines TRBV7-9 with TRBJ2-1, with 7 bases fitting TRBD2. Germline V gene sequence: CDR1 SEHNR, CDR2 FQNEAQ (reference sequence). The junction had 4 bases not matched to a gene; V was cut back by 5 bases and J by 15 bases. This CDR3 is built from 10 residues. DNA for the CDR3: TGTGCCAGCAGCCGGGGGGAACTGTTCTTC. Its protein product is CASSRGELFF.